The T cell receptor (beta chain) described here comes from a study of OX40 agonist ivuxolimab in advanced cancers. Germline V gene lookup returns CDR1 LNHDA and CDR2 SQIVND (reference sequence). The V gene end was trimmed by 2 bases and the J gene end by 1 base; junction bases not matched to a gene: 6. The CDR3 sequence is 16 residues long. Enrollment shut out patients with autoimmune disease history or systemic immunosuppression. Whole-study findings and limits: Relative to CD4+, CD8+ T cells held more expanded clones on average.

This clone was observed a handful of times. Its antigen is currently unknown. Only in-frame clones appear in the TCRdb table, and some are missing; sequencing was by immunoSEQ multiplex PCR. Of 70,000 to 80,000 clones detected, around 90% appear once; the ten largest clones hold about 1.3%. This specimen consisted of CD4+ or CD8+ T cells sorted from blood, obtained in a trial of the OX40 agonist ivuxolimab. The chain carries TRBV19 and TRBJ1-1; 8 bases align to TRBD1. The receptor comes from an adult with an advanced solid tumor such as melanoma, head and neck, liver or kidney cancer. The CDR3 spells CASSIWTGRRNTEAFF. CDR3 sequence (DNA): TGTGCCAGTAGTATATGGACAGGGAGGAGGAACACTGAAGCTTTCTTT.